This is a list of T cell receptor beta chains from one sample in a study. A single record per CDR3 protein comes from TCRdb applying MiXCR to the 5' RACE reads. The data contain some 44,000 distinct CDR3 sequences, approximately 22% of them singletons. The sequenced sample was Tregs sorted from blood. The source of these receptors is a female donor with breast cancer. Both conserved end residues are part of each CDR3. D genes are given only for firm matches. Not all rows give a size; the values are once, few, many and, for expanded clones, a class.

V gene: TRBV27; D gene: TRBD2; J gene: TRBJ2-3; clone size: many; CDR3 protein: CASSPGRDGTDTQYF; CDR3 DNA: TGTGCCAGCAGCCCCGGGAGGGATGGCACAGATACGCAGTATTTT
V gene: TRBV9; D gene: NA; J gene: TRBJ1-5; clone size: NA; CDR3 protein: CASSVGPGGNQPQHF; CDR3 DNA: TGTGCCAGCAGCGTAGGACCGGGGGGCAATCAGCCCCAGCATTTT
V gene: TRBV20-1; D gene: NA; J gene: TRBJ2-3; clone size: many; CDR3 protein: CSASPSFLDTQYF; CDR3 DNA: TGCAGTGCTAGTCCTAGCTTCTTAGATACGCAGTATTTT
V gene: TRBV29-1; D gene: TRBD2; J gene: TRBJ2-1; clone size: many; CDR3 protein: CSVDLAGGRSYNEQFF; CDR3 DNA: TGCAGCGTTGATCTAGCGGGAGGCCGCTCCTACAATGAGCAGTTCTTC
V gene: TRBV7-9; D gene: TRBD1; J gene: TRBJ1-1; clone size: many; CDR3 protein: CASSTTTGGGTEAFF; CDR3 DNA: TGTGCCAGCAGCACGACGACAGGGGGAGGCACTGAAGCTTTCTTT
V gene: TRBV11-2; D gene: TRBD2; J gene: TRBJ2-3; clone size: few; CDR3 protein: CASSLVGLAGVRADTQYF; CDR3 DNA: TGTGCCAGCAGCTTAGTTGGACTAGCGGGAGTTCGTGCAGATACGCAGTATTTT
V gene: TRBV4-1; D gene: NA; J gene: TRBJ1-1; clone size: many; CDR3 protein: CASSQAAEAFF; CDR3 DNA: TGCGCCAGCAGCCAGGCCGCTGAAGCTTTCTTT
V gene: TRBV3-1; D gene: NA; J gene: TRBJ2-1; clone size: NA; CDR3 protein: CASSQSLNNKQFF; CDR3 DNA: TGTGCCAGCAGCCAATCGTTAAACAATAAGCAGTTCTTC
V gene: TRBV20-1; D gene: TRBD2; J gene: TRBJ2-7; clone size: medium-sized; CDR3 protein: CSALAGGIYEQYF; CDR3 DNA: TGCAGTGCATTGGCGGGAGGTATCTACGAGCAGTACTTC
V gene: TRBV20-1; D gene: NA; J gene: TRBJ1-1; clone size: NA; CDR3 protein: CSALKGMNTEAFF; CDR3 DNA: TGCAGTGCTTTGAAGGGGATGAACACTGAAGCTTTCTTT
V gene: TRBV7-3; D gene: NA; J gene: TRBJ2-7; clone size: few; CDR3 protein: CASSPNSLSYEQYF; CDR3 DNA: TGTGCCAGCAGCCCAAACAGCCTCTCCTACGAGCAGTACTTC
V gene: TRBV7-8; D gene: NA; J gene: TRBJ2-5; clone size: NA; CDR3 protein: CASSSYGTPGETQYF; CDR3 DNA: TGTGCCAGCAGCTCCTACGGGACACCCGGGGAGACCCAGTACTTC
V gene: TRBV12-3/TRBV12-4; D gene: NA; J gene: TRBJ2-3; clone size: many; CDR3 protein: CASRPHSTDTQYF; CDR3 DNA: TGTGCCAGCAGACCCCACTCCACAGATACGCAGTATTTT
V gene: TRBV7-3; D gene: NA; J gene: TRBJ2-1; clone size: many; CDR3 protein: CASSLTSSSYNEQFF; CDR3 DNA: TGTGCCAGCAGCTTAACAAGTAGCTCCTACAATGAGCAGTTCTTC
V gene: TRBV14; D gene: TRBD1; J gene: TRBJ2-5; clone size: few; CDR3 protein: CASSQRQGEETQYF; CDR3 DNA: TGTGCCAGCAGCCAACGACAGGGTGAAGAGACCCAGTACTTC
V gene: TRBV7-8; D gene: NA; J gene: TRBJ2-7; clone size: NA; CDR3 protein: CASSSTELTYEQYF; CDR3 DNA: TGTGCCAGCAGCTCGACAGAGCTTACCTACGAGCAGTACTTC
V gene: TRBV11-2; D gene: NA; J gene: TRBJ1-6; clone size: NA; CDR3 protein: CASSLTGITYNSPLHF; CDR3 DNA: TGTGCCAGCAGCTTAACAGGGATCACCTATAATTCACCCCTCCACTTT
V gene: TRBV5-1; D gene: TRBD1; J gene: TRBJ2-7; clone size: NA; CDR3 protein: CASSIDRGPSYEQYF; CDR3 DNA: TGCGCCAGCAGCATCGACAGGGGGCCTTCCTACGAGCAGTACTTC
V gene: TRBV9; D gene: NA; J gene: TRBJ2-7; clone size: few; CDR3 protein: CASSPPTSYEQYF; CDR3 DNA: TGTGCCAGCAGCCCACCCACCTCCTACGAGCAGTACTTC
V gene: TRBV18; D gene: NA; J gene: TRBJ2-3; clone size: NA; CDR3 protein: CASSPRQTHTDTQYF; CDR3 DNA: TGTGCCAGCTCACCTCGACAGACACACACAGATACGCAGTATTTT
V gene: TRBV12-3/TRBV12-4; D gene: TRBD1; J gene: TRBJ1-4; clone size: NA; CDR3 protein: CASRREQGAGEKLFF; CDR3 DNA: TGTGCCAGCAGAAGGGAACAGGGGGCTGGAGAAAAACTGTTTTTT
V gene: TRBV10-3; D gene: NA; J gene: TRBJ1-2; clone size: many; CDR3 protein: CATGRGGNSGYTF; CDR3 DNA: TGTGCCACGGGTCGCGGGGGGAACTCTGGCTACACCTTC
V gene: TRBV24-1; D gene: NA; J gene: TRBJ2-7; clone size: NA; CDR3 protein: CATSDPSYEQYF; CDR3 DNA: TGTGCCACCAGTGATCCGTCCTACGAGCAGTACTTC
V gene: TRBV27; D gene: TRBD1; J gene: TRBJ2-5; clone size: many; CDR3 protein: CASSPTGGQETQYF; CDR3 DNA: TGTGCCAGCAGTCCAACAGGGGGACAAGAGACCCAGTACTTC
V gene: TRBV12-3/TRBV12-4; D gene: NA; J gene: TRBJ1-3; clone size: many; CDR3 protein: CASSSTTKDTIYF; CDR3 DNA: TGTGCCAGCAGTTCGACAACAAAAGACACCATATATTTT
V gene: TRBV6-5; D gene: NA; J gene: TRBJ2-1; clone size: many; CDR3 protein: CASSYSTGNEQFF; CDR3 DNA: TGTGCCAGCAGTTACTCGACGGGCAATGAGCAGTTCTTC
V gene: TRBV10-1; D gene: TRBD2; J gene: TRBJ2-5; clone size: many; CDR3 protein: CASSEPSGYQETQYF; CDR3 DNA: TGCGCCAGCAGTGAGCCTAGCGGGTACCAAGAGACCCAGTACTTC
V gene: TRBV5-6; D gene: NA; J gene: TRBJ2-1; clone size: NA; CDR3 protein: CASSLATGLTYNEQFF; CDR3 DNA: TGTGCCAGCAGCTTGGCTACGGGCCTGACCTACAATGAGCAGTTCTTC
V gene: TRBV10-3; D gene: NA; J gene: TRBJ2-7; clone size: NA; CDR3 protein: CAISNTRSSYEQYF; CDR3 DNA: TGTGCCATCAGTAACACAAGAAGCTCCTACGAGCAGTACTTC
V gene: TRBV18; D gene: NA; J gene: TRBJ2-7; clone size: NA; CDR3 protein: CASSPGRLYEQYF; CDR3 DNA: TGTGCCAGCTCACCAGGCAGACTCTACGAGCAGTACTTC
V gene: TRBV15; D gene: TRBD2; J gene: TRBJ2-1; clone size: few; CDR3 protein: CATSRDPRSGRNEQFF; CDR3 DNA: TGTGCCACCAGCAGAGATCCCCGTAGCGGGAGAAATGAGCAGTTCTTC
V gene: TRBV29-1; D gene: NA; J gene: TRBJ2-4; clone size: medium-sized; CDR3 protein: CSVGYRLLGKNIQYF; CDR3 DNA: TGCAGCGTTGGCTACAGATTATTGGGCAAAAACATTCAGTACTTC
V gene: TRBV4-1; D gene: NA; J gene: TRBJ2-7; clone size: once; CDR3 protein: CASSPGTPTYEQYF; CDR3 DNA: TGCGCCAGCAGCCCCGGGACACCCACCTACGAGCAGTACTTC
V gene: TRBV6-4; D gene: TRBD1; J gene: TRBJ2-2; clone size: NA; CDR3 protein: CASSDSGQGGTGELFF; CDR3 DNA: TGTGCCAGCAGTGACTCGGGACAGGGGGGCACCGGGGAGCTGTTTTTT
V gene: TRBV6-5; D gene: NA; J gene: TRBJ2-7; clone size: NA; CDR3 protein: CASSPWGDAYEQYF; CDR3 DNA: TGTGCCAGCAGTCCCTGGGGGGACGCCTACGAGCAGTACTTC
V gene: TRBV9; D gene: NA; J gene: TRBJ2-7; clone size: many; CDR3 protein: CASSTRDRTYEQYF; CDR3 DNA: TGTGCCAGCAGCACCCGGGACCGAACCTACGAGCAGTACTTC
V gene: TRBV12-3/TRBV12-4; D gene: TRBD1; J gene: TRBJ1-1; clone size: NA; CDR3 protein: CASSPTPGQGAYTEAFF; CDR3 DNA: TGTGCCAGCAGTCCCACGCCCGGACAGGGGGCGTACACTGAAGCTTTCTTT
V gene: TRBV3-1; D gene: NA; J gene: TRBJ1-3; clone size: NA; CDR3 protein: CASRNRGNTIYF; CDR3 DNA: TGTGCCAGCAGGAACAGGGGAAACACCATATATTTT
V gene: TRBV5-1; D gene: TRBD2; J gene: TRBJ2-3; clone size: NA; CDR3 protein: CASSGLPLAGEDTQYF; CDR3 DNA: TGCGCCAGCAGCGGGTTACCCCTAGCGGGAGAGGATACGCAGTATTTT
V gene: TRBV5-1; D gene: NA; J gene: TRBJ1-1; clone size: few; CDR3 protein: CASSSTLGNTEAFF; CDR3 DNA: TGCGCCAGCAGCTCCACCCTAGGGAACACTGAAGCTTTCTTT
V gene: TRBV11-2; D gene: NA; J gene: TRBJ1-2; clone size: NA; CDR3 protein: CASRRPTVYGYTF; CDR3 DNA: TGTGCCAGCAGGAGGCCCACAGTTTATGGCTACACCTTC
V gene: TRBV29-1; D gene: TRBD1; J gene: TRBJ1-2; clone size: few; CDR3 protein: CSVERDRVGANYGYTF; CDR3 DNA: TGCAGCGTTGAACGGGACAGGGTCGGGGCTAACTATGGCTACACCTTC
V gene: TRBV28; D gene: NA; J gene: TRBJ1-5; clone size: NA; CDR3 protein: CASSSGPGNQPQHF; CDR3 DNA: TGTGCCAGCAGTTCGGGGCCAGGGAATCAGCCCCAGCATTTT
V gene: TRBV7-9; D gene: TRBD1; J gene: TRBJ2-7; clone size: many; CDR3 protein: CASSPGQGGQYF; CDR3 DNA: TGTGCCAGCAGCCCGGGACAGGGAGGACAGTACTTC
V gene: TRBV7-3; D gene: NA; J gene: TRBJ1-4; clone size: NA; CDR3 protein: CASSLGRMRTNEKLFF; CDR3 DNA: TGTGCCAGCAGCTTAGGGCGGATGAGGACTAATGAAAAACTGTTTTTT
V gene: TRBV28; D gene: TRBD2; J gene: TRBJ2-1; clone size: NA; CDR3 protein: CASRLPSSYGTSPIF; CDR3 DNA: TGTGCCAGCAGACTACCGTCGAGCTACGGGACTAGCCCTATCTTC
V gene: TRBV5-6; D gene: NA; J gene: TRBJ2-7; clone size: few; CDR3 protein: CASSDDTSSYEQYF; CDR3 DNA: TGTGCCAGCAGCGATGACACTAGCTCCTACGAGCAGTACTTC
V gene: TRBV7-2; D gene: NA; J gene: TRBJ2-3; clone size: many; CDR3 protein: CASSLGGRSTDTQYF; CDR3 DNA: TGTGCCAGCAGCTTAGGGGGTAGGAGCACAGATACGCAGTATTTT
V gene: TRBV20-1; D gene: NA; J gene: TRBJ2-7; clone size: few; CDR3 protein: CSARPLQGGFDEQYF; CDR3 DNA: TGCAGTGCTAGACCTCTCCAGGGGGGTTTCGACGAGCAGTACTTC
V gene: TRBV6-5; D gene: NA; J gene: TRBJ1-1; clone size: many; CDR3 protein: CASSPPTGLNTEAFF; CDR3 DNA: TGTGCCAGCAGTCCCCCCACAGGGTTGAACACTGAAGCTTTCTTT
V gene: TRBV7-2; D gene: NA; J gene: TRBJ2-1; clone size: many; CDR3 protein: CASSWAGGDNEQFF; CDR3 DNA: TGTGCCAGCAGCTGGGCAGGGGGGGACAATGAGCAGTTCTTC
V gene: TRBV6-1; D gene: NA; J gene: TRBJ2-7; clone size: few; CDR3 protein: CASGEGGDYEQYF; CDR3 DNA: TGTGCCAGCGGGGAAGGAGGTGACTACGAGCAGTACTTC
V gene: TRBV7-9; D gene: TRBD1; J gene: TRBJ1-2; clone size: many; CDR3 protein: CASSLGTGFGYTF; CDR3 DNA: TGTGCCAGCAGCTTGGGGACAGGGTTCGGCTACACCTTC